This T cell receptor beta chain was found in a study of blood T cell repertoires in COVID-19. At the level of the study: Samples representing acute and convalescent COVID-19 were sourced from the United States, Italy and Spain.

Trimming cost V 4 bases and J 3 bases, with 9 bases left between them. The CDR3 runs to 13 residues. CDR1 is SNHLY, CDR2 FYNNEI, per germline. Libraries were prepared by immunoSEQ multiplex PCR; TCRdb keeps only in-frame clonotypes and omits some of them. This sample has roughly 140,000 clones, with 70% to 90% found just once. Source material: peripheral blood. The source is an older man with acute or convalescent COVID-19. The J gene is TRBJ1-2, the V gene TRBV2; D remains unclear. CDR3 in amino acids: CASSVETDYGYTF. DNA of the CDR3: TGTGCCAGCAGTGTGGAGACGGACTATGGCTACACCTTC.